The 2 T cell receptor beta chains listed next were all sequenced from one sample in a study of shared clonotypes between healthy human individuals. The naive CD8 subset, CD45RO-negative cells positively selected for CCR7, excluded terminally differentiated effector memory CD45RA+ cells. This table comes from immunoSEQ multiplex PCR, and its TCRdb copy is limited to in-frame clones, with some not included. The table includes around 2,000,000 clones, around 96% detected once. What was sequenced was naive CD8+ T cells sorted from blood. All receptors derive from a man aged 18 to 30 in good health.

The chain is built from TRBV7-9 and TRBJ2-3, with D uncertain. V shed 3 bases and J shed 8 bases, with 9 bases lying between them. The CDR3 sequence is 12 residues long. Germline loops: CDR1 SEHNR, CDR2 FQNEAQ (reference sequence). CDR3 in amino acids: CASSFDSPTQYF. The CDR3 DNA reads as TGTGCCAGCAGCTTCGACTCCCCTACGCAGTATTTT.

Here the CDR3 DNA reads TGTGCCAGCAGCGTAGGTGGTGACAACAATCAGCCCCAGCATTTT. Translation gives CASSVGGDNNQPQHF. V is TRBV9 and J is TRBJ1-5; unclear D gene. This CDR3 comprises 15 residues. V was clipped by 0 bases and J by 3 bases, with 10 bases between them. The germline gives CDR1 SGDLS, CDR2 YYNGEE.